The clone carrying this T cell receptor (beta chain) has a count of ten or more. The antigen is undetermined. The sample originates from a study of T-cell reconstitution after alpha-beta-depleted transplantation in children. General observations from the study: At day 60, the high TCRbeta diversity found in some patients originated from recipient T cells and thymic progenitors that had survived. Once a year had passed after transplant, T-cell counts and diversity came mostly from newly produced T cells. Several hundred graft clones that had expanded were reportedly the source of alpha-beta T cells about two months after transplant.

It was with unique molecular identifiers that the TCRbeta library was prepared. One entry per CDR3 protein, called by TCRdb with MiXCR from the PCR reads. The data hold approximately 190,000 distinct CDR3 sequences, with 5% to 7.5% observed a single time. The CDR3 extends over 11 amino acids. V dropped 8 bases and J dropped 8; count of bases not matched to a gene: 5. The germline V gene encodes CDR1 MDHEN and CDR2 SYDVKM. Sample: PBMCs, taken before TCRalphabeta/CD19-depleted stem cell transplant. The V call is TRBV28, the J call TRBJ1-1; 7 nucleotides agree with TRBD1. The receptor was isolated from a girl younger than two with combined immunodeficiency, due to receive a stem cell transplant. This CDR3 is CASAQGTEAFF. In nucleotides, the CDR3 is TGTGCCAGCGCACAGGGGACCGAAGCTTTCTTT.